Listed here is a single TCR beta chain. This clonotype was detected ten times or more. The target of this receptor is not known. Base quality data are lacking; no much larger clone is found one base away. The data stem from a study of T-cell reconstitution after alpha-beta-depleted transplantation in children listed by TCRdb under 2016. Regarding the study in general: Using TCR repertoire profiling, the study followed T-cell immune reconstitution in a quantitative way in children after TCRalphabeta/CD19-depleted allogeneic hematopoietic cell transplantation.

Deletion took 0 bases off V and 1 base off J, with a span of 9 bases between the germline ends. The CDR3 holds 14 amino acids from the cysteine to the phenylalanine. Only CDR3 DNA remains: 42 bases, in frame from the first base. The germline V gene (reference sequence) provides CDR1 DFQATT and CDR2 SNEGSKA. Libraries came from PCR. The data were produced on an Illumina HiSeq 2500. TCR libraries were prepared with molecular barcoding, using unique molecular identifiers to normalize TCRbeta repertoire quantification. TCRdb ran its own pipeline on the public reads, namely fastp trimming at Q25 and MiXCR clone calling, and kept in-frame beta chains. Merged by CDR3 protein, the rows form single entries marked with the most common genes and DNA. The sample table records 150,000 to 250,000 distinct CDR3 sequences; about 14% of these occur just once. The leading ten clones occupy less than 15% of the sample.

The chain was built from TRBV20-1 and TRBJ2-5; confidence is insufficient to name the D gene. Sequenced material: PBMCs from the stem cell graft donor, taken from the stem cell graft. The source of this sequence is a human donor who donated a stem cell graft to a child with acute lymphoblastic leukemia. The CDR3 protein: CSARDLGGQETQYF. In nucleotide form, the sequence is TGCAGTGCTAGAGATCTTGGCGGCCAAGAGACCCAGTACTTC.